This T cell receptor beta chain is from a study of metastatic and nonmetastatic thyroid tumors. This clone was recorded many times. All patients reached thyroid surgery having received no treatment beforehand. Using MiXCR, TCRdb reanalyzed the PCR reads. The sample carries 20,000 to 25,000 clones, approximately 14% recorded once. V lost 2 bases and J lost 4, with 14 bases in between. The CDR3 extends over 15 amino acids. Germline V gene sequence: CDR1 MNHEY, CDR2 SVGAGI. The receptor comes from a female donor with papillary thyroid cancer or a benign thyroid nodule (not recorded which). Some clones in this sample may be carry-over from other donors' samples. Sequencing was carried out using tumor tissue. The chain uses TRBV6-5 and TRBJ1-2; D might be TRBD1 (5 bases). This CDR3 reads CASSYTGLEFYGYTF. The CDR3, as DNA: TGTGCCAGCAGTTACACAGGCCTTGAGTTCTATGGCTACACCTTC.